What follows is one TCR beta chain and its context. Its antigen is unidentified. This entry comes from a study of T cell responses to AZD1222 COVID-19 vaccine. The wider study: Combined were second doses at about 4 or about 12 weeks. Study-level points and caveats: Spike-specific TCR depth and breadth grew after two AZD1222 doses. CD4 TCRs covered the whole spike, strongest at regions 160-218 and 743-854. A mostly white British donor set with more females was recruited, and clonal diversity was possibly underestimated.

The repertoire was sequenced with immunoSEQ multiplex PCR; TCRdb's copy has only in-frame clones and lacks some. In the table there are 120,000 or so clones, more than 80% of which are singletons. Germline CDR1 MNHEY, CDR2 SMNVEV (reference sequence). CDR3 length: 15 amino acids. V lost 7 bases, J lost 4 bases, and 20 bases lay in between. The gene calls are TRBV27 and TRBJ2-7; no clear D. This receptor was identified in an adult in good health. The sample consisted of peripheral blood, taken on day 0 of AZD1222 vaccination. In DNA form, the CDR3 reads TGTGCCAGCACGGGCGGTCGCATCGGCACGTACGAGCAGTACTTC. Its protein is CASTGGRIGTYEQYF.